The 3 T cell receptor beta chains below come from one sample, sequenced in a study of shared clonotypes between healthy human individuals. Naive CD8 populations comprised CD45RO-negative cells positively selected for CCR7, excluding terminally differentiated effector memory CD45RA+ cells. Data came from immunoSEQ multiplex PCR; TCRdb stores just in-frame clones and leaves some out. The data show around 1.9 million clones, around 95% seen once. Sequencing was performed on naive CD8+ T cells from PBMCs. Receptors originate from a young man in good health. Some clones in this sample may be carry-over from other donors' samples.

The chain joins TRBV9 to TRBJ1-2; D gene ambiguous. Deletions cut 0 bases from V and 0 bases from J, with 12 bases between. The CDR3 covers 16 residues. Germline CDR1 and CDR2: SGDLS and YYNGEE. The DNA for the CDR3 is TGTGCCAGCAGCGTAGCGCCCCGATCTACTAACTATGGCTACACCTTC. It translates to CASSVAPRSTNYGYTF.

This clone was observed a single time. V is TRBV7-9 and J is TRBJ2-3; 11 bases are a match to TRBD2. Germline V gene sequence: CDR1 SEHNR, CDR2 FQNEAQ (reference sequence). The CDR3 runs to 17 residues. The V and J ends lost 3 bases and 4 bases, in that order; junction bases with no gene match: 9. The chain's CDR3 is CASSFRRGTSGSDTQYF. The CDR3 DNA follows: TGTGCCAGCAGCTTCCGACGCGGGACTAGCGGTTCAGATACGCAGTATTTT.

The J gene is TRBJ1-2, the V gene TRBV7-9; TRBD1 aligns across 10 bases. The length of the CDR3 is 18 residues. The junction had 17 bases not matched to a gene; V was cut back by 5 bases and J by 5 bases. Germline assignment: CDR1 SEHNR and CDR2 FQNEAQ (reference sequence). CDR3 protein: CASSGTFSGTGDGYGYTF. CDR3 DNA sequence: TGTGCCAGCAGCGGAACCTTCTCCGGGACAGGGGACGGATATGGCTACACCTTC. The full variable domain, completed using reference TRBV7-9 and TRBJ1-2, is DTGVSQNPRHKITKRGQNVTFRCDPISEHNRLYWYRQTLGQGPEFLTYFQNEAQLEKSRLLSDRFSAERPKGSFSTLEIQRTEQGDSAMYLCASSGTFSGTGDGYGYTFGSGTRLTVV.